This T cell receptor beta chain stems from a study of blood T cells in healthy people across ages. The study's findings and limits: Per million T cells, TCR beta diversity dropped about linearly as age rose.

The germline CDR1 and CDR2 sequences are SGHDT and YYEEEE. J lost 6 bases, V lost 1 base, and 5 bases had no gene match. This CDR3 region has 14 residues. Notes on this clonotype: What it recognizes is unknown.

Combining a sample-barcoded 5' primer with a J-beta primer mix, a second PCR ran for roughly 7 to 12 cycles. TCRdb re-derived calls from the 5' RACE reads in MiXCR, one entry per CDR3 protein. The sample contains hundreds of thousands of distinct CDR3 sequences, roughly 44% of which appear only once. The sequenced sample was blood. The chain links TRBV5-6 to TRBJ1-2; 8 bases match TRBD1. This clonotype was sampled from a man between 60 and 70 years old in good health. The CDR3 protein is CASSLLDRADGYTF. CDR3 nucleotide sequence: TGTGCCAGCAGCTTGCTGGACAGGGCGGATGGCTACACCTTC.